Presented here are 26 T cell receptor beta chains from one specimen sequenced in a study of T-cell reconstitution after alpha-beta-depleted transplantation in children. As it was prepared, the TCRbeta library received unique molecular identifiers. TCRdb used MiXCR to reprocess the PCR reads, holding one entry per CDR3 protein. The sample has approximately 250,000 distinct CDR3 sequences; roughly 23% are singletons. The starting material was PBMCs, obtained before TCRalphabeta/CD19-depleted stem cell transplant. The source of these receptors is a girl aged 2-10 years with Fanconi anemia, due to receive a stem cell transplant.

This clonotype was counted at least ten times. The rearrangement uses TRBV20-1 and TRBJ2-7; 8 bases agree with TRBD2. The CDR3 is made up of 15 amino acids. With V trimmed by 3 bases and J by 2 bases, 9 bases remained unmatched. From germline, CDR1 is DFQATT and CDR2 SNEGSKA (reference sequence). CDR3 region: CSARGARGVPYEQYF. CDR3 nucleotide sequence: TGCAGTGCTAGGGGTGCGCGGGGGGTCCCCTACGAGCAGTACTTC.

The chain carries TRBV6-1 and TRBJ2-7, with TRBD2 matching over 10 bases. This CDR3 comprises 15 residues. Losses at the gene ends were 0 bases for V and 3 bases for J; bases not matched to a gene: 2. Looked up from germline, CDR1 is MNHNS and CDR2 is SASEGT. The CDR3 protein is CASSEAGTSVYEQYF. The CDR3 DNA follows: TGTGCCAGCAGTGAAGCCGGGACTAGCGTCTACGAGCAGTACTTC.

The CDR3 spells CASSLPPTGNEETQYF. The DNA of the CDR3 is TGTGCCAGCAGCTTACCACCGACAGGGAACGAAGAGACCCAGTACTTC. This chain connects TRBV7-8 to TRBJ2-5; TRBD1 agrees at 7 bases. Germline V gene sequence: CDR1 SGHVS, CDR2 FQNEAQ. The CDR3 extends over 16 amino acids. V was clipped by 2 bases and J by 3 bases; unmatched bases: 9. Full variable domain (missing parts from reference TRBV7-8 and TRBJ2-5): GAGVSQSPRYKVAKRGQDVALRCDPISGHVSLFWYQQALGQGPEFLTYFQNEAQLDKSGLPSDRFFAERPEGSVSTLKIQRTQQEDSAVYLCASSLPPTGNEETQYFGPGTRLLVL.

This rearrangement joins TRBV20-1 to TRBJ2-7, with 8 bases aligning to TRBD2. Germline-derived CDR1 and CDR2 are DFQATT and SNEGSKA (reference sequence). J lost 2 bases, V lost 5 bases, and 5 bases had no gene match. The CDR3 covers 13 residues. The CDR3 sequence is CSARGGLTYEQYF. The CDR3 DNA sequence: TGCAGTGCTCGCGGGGGGCTAACCTACGAGCAGTACTTC.

This clonotype has more than one count but fewer than ten. J is TRBJ1-2 and V is TRBV20-1; the D gene is possibly TRBD1 (6 bases). Trimming stripped 2 bases from V and 2 bases from J, with 9 bases between. CDR1 is DFQATT and CDR2 is SNEGSKA in the germline V gene (reference sequence). CDR3 length: 13 residues. Here the CDR3 DNA reads TGCAGTGCTAGAACAGGGAGGAACTATGGCTACACCTTC. Its translation is CSARTGRNYGYTF.

This clonotype was recorded at least ten times. The chain recombines TRBV9 with TRBJ2-1; D is unclear. CDR3 length: 15 residues. Germline loops: CDR1 SGDLS, CDR2 YYNGEE. V shed 0 bases and J shed 6 bases, with 13 bases lying between them. The CDR3 loop reads CASSVVGLGFNEQFF. The CDR3, as DNA: TGTGCCAGCAGCGTAGTCGGGCTAGGTTTCAATGAGCAGTTCTTC.

CDR3 sequence (DNA): TGTGCCAGCAGCCCCTGGACGGCTGCCCTTGACTTGGGCTACGAGCAGTACTTC. Translated, it gives CASSPWTAALDLGYEQYF. The V and J genes are TRBV4-2 and TRBJ2-7; D uncertain. The CDR3 is 18 amino acids. Germline V gives CDR1 LGHNA, CDR2 YNFKEQ. The ends were cut back, 4 bases at V and 3 bases at J, with 25 bases in the middle.

The chain employs TRBV29-1 and TRBJ1-2; D gene uncertain. The V and J ends lost 3 bases and 4 bases respectively, with 12 bases between them. The CDR3 spans 13 residues. In germline, CDR1 is SQVTM, CDR2 ANQGSEA. CDR3 in amino acids: CSVDFGQTYGYTF. Here the CDR3 DNA reads TGCAGCGTTGATTTCGGGCAGACCTATGGCTACACCTTC.

The V and J genes are TRBV24-1 and TRBJ2-2; D remains ambiguous. The ends were cut back, 7 bases at V and 0 bases at J, with 8 bases in the middle. The CDR3 runs to 14 residues. In germline, CDR1 is KGHDR, CDR2 SFDVKD. CDR3 amino acids: CATRGRSNTGELFF. CDR3 in DNA: TGTGCCACCAGAGGCAGGTCGAACACCGGGGAGCTGTTTTTT.

This clonotype was counted many times. J is TRBJ2-5 and V is TRBV29-1, with D perhaps TRBD2 (7 bases). The CDR3 is 13 residues long. V was clipped by 3 bases and J by 5 bases, with 13 bases between them. Germline V gene data show CDR1 as SQVTM and CDR2 as ANQGSEA. CDR3 region: CSVDSGRGETQYF. The CDR3 DNA follows: TGCAGCGTTGACTCAGGGAGGGGGGAGACCCAGTACTTC.

The chain is built from TRBV29-1 and TRBJ2-5, with 8 bases identical to TRBD1. V was pared by 6 bases and J by 6 bases, with 6 bases of the junction left unmatched. The CDR3 length is 12 residues. CDR1 is SQVTM and CDR2 is ANQGSEA in the germline V gene. Here the CDR3 reads CSVKAGGKTQYF. DNA for the CDR3: TGCAGCGTCAAAGCAGGGGGCAAGACCCAGTACTTC.

This clonotype was seen ten or more times. The chain has TRBV28 and TRBJ2-1; 7 nucleotides match TRBD2. The ends lost 3 bases at V and 4 bases at J; junction bases unmatched: 6. The germline V gene encodes CDR1 MDHEN and CDR2 SYDVKM. The CDR3 consists of 15 residues. The CDR3 reads CASSLPGLPYNEQFF. The CDR3, as DNA: TGTGCCAGCAGTTTGCCGGGACTACCATACAATGAGCAGTTCTTC.

The table lists this clonotype with a few counts. V usage is TRBV28 and J usage is TRBJ2-7; D possibly uses TRBD1 or TRBD2 (5 bases each). Between the trimmed V and J ends, which lost 4 bases and 2 bases, there was a span of 15 bases. CDR1 MDHEN and CDR2 SYDVKM come from the germline V gene. CDR3 size: 15 residues. The CDR3 spells CASSSTGTDPYEQYF. As DNA, the CDR3 is TGTGCCAGCAGTTCTACCGGGACGGATCCCTACGAGCAGTACTTC. The variable domain in full, with the rest retrieved from reference TRBV28 and TRBJ2-7, is DVKVTQSSRYLVKRTGEKVFLECVQDMDHENMFWYRQDPGLGLRLIYFSYDVKMKEKGDIPEGYSVSREKKERFSLILESASTNQTSMYLCASSSTGTDPYEQYFGPGTRLTVT.

This clonotype was seen ten or more times. The rearrangement joins TRBV29-1 to TRBJ2-1; 7 bases match TRBD2. Germline values: CDR1 SQVTM, CDR2 ANQGSEA. V lost 1 base to trimming and J lost 3 bases; unmatched junction nucleotides: 3. The CDR3 has 14 amino acids. CDR3 in amino acids: CSVEGRDYYNEQFF. CDR3 bases: TGCAGCGTTGAAGGCCGGGACTACTACAATGAGCAGTTCTTC.

This clonotype occurred many times. The chain joins TRBV29-1 to TRBJ1-2, with D possibly TRBD1 on 6 matching bases. V was shortened by 5 bases and J by 3 bases, with 16 bases between the two germline ends. The germline V gene encodes CDR1 SQVTM and CDR2 ANQGSEA. The CDR3 totals 14 residues. CDR3 sequence: CSVYPGRGDYGYTF. Written as DNA, the CDR3 is TGCAGCGTTTACCCAGGGAGGGGGGACTATGGCTACACCTTC.

This chain joins TRBV20-1 and TRBJ2-7; D ambiguous. Germline assignment: CDR1 DFQATT and CDR2 SNEGSKA (reference sequence). The CDR3 sequence is 12 residues long. The V gene lost 6 bases and the J gene lost 2 bases, with 11 bases spanning the gap. CDR3 in amino acids: CSAVSETYEQYF. CDR3 bases: TGCAGTGCCGTCAGCGAGACCTACGAGCAGTACTTC.

This chain links TRBV3-1 with TRBJ2-5; TRBD1 aligns across 8 bases. Looked up from germline, CDR1 is LGHDT and CDR2 is YNNKEL (reference sequence). V lost 5 bases to trimming and J lost 2 bases; unmatched junction nucleotides: 4. This CDR3 is 14 amino acids long. The CDR3 sequence: CASSYGQGQETQYF. The CDR3 nucleotides are TGTGCCAGCAGCTACGGACAGGGACAAGAGACCCAGTACTTC.

The CDR3 loop reads CASSLTADRVHSPLHF. The CDR3 DNA reads TGTGCCAGCAGCTTAACCGCGGACAGGGTTCATTCACCCCTCCACTTT. The chain joins TRBV13 to TRBJ1-6; TRBD1 matches at 8 bases. Trimming at V came to 2 bases and at J to 8 bases, leaving 8 bases not matched to a gene. The CDR3 runs 16 residues. The V gene's germline CDR1 is PRHDT and CDR2 FYEKMQ (reference sequence).

This clonotype appeared many times. This chain joins TRBV20-1 and TRBJ2-7; D is ambiguous. Trimming removed 3 bases at V and 2 bases at J, with 14 bases between. The CDR3 runs to 14 residues. The V gene's germline CDR1 is DFQATT and CDR2 SNEGSKA (reference sequence). This CDR3 reads CSASKQINAYEQYF. Here the CDR3 DNA reads TGCAGTGCTAGCAAACAAATAAATGCCTACGAGCAGTACTTC.

The genes are TRBV28 and TRBJ2-1; TRBD2 agrees at 10 bases. The V gene end was trimmed by 4 bases and the J gene end by 4 bases; junction bases not matched to a gene: 19. The CDR3 totals 20 residues. In germline, CDR1 is MDHEN, CDR2 SYDVKM. The chain's CDR3 is CASSSRPTGSAGGGYNEQFF. The CDR3 DNA follows: TGTGCCAGCAGTTCCCGCCCGACAGGTTCAGCGGGAGGGGGGTACAATGAGCAGTTCTTC.

The V call is TRBV7-9, the J call TRBJ1-6; no reliable D call. V gave up 3 bases and J gave up 14 bases, with 17 bases separating them. Germline V CDR1 and CDR2: SEHNR, FQNEAQ (reference sequence). The length of the CDR3 is 14 residues. The CDR3 DNA follows: TGTGCCAGCAGCTTGGTGGGTGATCAGGCAGCCCTCCACTTT. This encodes CASSLVGDQAALHF.

This clonotype was observed a few times. The chain joins TRBV20-1 to TRBJ2-7, with TRBD1 as a possible D gene (6 bases). The germline V gene has CDR1 DFQATT and CDR2 SNEGSKA (reference sequence). The CDR3 sequence is 15 residues long. Between the trimmed V and J ends, which lost 2 bases and 5 bases, there was a span of 19 bases. In nucleotides, the CDR3 is TGCAGTGCTAGAAACCCACAGGGTCGTGGGGACGAGCAGTACTTC. As protein: CSARNPQGRGDEQYF.

This clonotype was recorded at least ten times. The gene calls are TRBV29-1 and TRBJ1-2; D ambiguous. The CDR3 totals 13 residues. Germline CDR1 reads SQVTM; CDR2 reads ANQGSEA. Deletions cut 4 bases from V and 4 bases from J, with 13 bases between. The CDR3 nucleotides read TGCAGCGTTGCCTCCGCCAGGCTCTATGGCTACACCTTC. This sequence encodes CSVASARLYGYTF.

The chain links TRBV7-3 to TRBJ2-3; D tentatively fits TRBD1 or TRBD2 (6 bases each). Per germline, CDR1 SGHTA and CDR2 FQGTGA. This CDR3 contains 14 residues. V gave up 5 bases and J gave up 5 bases, with 14 bases separating them. Here the CDR3 DNA reads TGTGCCAGCAGCCCCAGGGGCGGGGAAGATACGCAGTATTTT. Amino acid sequence: CASSPRGGEDTQYF. Supplemented by reference TRBV7-3 and TRBJ2-3, the full variable domain reads GAGVSQTPSNKVTEKGKYVELRCDPISGHTALYWYRQSLGQGPEFLIYFQGTGAADDSGLPNDRFFAVRPEGSVSTLKIQRTERGDSAVYLCASSPRGGEDTQYFGPGTRLTVL.

The chain uses TRBV6-1 and TRBJ2-7, with 7 bases fitting TRBD1. The V segment lost 6 bases and the J segment 3 bases; nucleotides outside the gene matches: 8. The CDR3 runs 14 residues. The germline CDR1 and CDR2 sequences are MNHNS and SASEGT. DNA for the CDR3: TGTGCCAGCAGCCCGGGACAGTTCGACTACGAGCAGTACTTC. Amino acids: CASSPGQFDYEQYF.

V usage is TRBV6-6 and J usage is TRBJ2-2; D ambiguous. V was cut by 7 bases and J by 5 bases, with 8 bases left in between. Germline values: CDR1 MNHNY, CDR2 SVGAGI (reference sequence). The CDR3 runs 12 residues. CDR3 in amino acids: CASTFETGELFF. The CDR3 DNA sequence: TGTGCCAGCACATTTGAAACCGGGGAGCTGTTTTTT.